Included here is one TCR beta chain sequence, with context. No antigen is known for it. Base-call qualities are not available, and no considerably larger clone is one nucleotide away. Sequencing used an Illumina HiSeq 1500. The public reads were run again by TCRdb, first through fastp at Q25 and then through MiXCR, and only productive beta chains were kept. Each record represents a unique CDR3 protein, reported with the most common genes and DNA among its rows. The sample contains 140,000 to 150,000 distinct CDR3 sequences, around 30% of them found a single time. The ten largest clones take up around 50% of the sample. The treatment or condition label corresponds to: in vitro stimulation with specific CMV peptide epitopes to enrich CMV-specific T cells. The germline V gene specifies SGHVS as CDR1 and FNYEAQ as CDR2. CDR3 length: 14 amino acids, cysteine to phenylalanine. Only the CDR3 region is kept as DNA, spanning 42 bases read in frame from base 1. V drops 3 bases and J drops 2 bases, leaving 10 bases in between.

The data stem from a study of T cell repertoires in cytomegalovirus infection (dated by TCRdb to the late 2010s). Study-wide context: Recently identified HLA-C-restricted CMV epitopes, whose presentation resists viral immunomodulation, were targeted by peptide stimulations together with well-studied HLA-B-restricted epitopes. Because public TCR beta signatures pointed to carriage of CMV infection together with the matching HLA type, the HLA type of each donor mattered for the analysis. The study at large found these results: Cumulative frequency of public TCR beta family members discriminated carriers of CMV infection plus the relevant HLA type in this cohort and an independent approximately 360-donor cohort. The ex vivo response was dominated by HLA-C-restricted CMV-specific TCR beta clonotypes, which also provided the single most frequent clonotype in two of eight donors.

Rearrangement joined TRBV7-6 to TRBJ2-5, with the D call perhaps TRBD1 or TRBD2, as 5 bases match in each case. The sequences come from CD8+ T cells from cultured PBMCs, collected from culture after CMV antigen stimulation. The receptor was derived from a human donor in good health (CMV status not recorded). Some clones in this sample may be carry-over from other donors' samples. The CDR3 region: CASSFQGPQETQYF. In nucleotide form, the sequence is TGTGCCAGCAGCTTCCAGGGACCGCAAGAGACCCAGTACTTC.